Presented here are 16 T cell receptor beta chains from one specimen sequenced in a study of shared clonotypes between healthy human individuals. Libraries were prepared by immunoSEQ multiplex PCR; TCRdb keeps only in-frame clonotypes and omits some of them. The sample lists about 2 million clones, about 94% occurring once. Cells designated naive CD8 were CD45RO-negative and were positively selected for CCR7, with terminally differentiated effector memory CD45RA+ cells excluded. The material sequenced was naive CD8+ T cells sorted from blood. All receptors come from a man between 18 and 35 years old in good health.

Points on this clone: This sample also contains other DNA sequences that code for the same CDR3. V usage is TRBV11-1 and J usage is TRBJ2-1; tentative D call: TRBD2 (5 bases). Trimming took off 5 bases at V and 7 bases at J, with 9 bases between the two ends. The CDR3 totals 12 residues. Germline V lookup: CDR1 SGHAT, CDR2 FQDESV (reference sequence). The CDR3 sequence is CASSGGYNEQFF. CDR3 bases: TGTGCCAGCAGCGGAGGATATAATGAGCAGTTCTTC. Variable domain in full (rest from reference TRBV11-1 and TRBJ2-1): EAEVAQSPRYKITEKSQAVAFWCDPISGHATLYWYRQILGQGPELLVQFQDESVVDDSQLPKDRFSAERLKGVDSTLKIQPAELGDSAMYLCASSGGYNEQFFGPGTRLTVL.

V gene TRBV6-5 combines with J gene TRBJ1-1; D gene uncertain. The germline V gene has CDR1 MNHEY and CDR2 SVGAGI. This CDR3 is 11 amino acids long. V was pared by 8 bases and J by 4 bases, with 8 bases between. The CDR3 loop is CASQVGTEAFF. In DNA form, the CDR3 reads TGTGCCAGCCAAGTCGGCACTGAAGCTTTCTTT.

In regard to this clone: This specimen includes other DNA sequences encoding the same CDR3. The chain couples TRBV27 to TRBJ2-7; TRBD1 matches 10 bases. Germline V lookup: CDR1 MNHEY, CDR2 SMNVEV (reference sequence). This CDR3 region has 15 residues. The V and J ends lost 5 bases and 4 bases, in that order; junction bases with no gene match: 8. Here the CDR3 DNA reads TGTGCCAGCAGTCTTACCGGGACAGGGGTTTACGAGCAGTACTTC. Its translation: CASSLTGTGVYEQYF.

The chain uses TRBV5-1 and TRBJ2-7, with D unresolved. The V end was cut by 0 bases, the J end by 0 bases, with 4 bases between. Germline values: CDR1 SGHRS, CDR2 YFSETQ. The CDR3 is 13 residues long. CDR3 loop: CASSLDDSYEQYF. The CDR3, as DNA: TGCGCCAGCAGCTTGGACGACTCCTACGAGCAGTACTTC.

CDR3 coding DNA: TGTGCCAGTGAAGGACCCGCGAACACCGGGGAGCTGTTTTTT. Residues: CASEGPANTGELFF. The chain recombines TRBV19 with TRBJ2-2; D ambiguous. CDR3 length: 14 amino acids. Per the germline V gene, CDR1 is LNHDA and CDR2 is SQIVND (reference sequence). Trimming stripped 8 bases from V and 0 bases from J, with 10 bases between.

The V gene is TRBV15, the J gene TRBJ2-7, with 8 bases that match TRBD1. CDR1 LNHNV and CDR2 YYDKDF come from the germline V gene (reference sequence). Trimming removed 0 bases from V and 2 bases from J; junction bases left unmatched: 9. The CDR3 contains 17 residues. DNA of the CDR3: TGTGCCACCAGCAGAGATCGTACCTCGACAGGGGCCTACGAGCAGTACTTC. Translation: CATSRDRTSTGAYEQYF.

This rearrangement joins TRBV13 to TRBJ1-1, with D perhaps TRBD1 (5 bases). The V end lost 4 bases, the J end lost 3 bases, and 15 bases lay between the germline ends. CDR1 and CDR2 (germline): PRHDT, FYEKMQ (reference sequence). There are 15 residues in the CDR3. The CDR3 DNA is TGTGCCAGCAGCTCTTCCTCGGGGGGGGACACTGAAGCTTTCTTT. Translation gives CASSSSSGGDTEAFF.

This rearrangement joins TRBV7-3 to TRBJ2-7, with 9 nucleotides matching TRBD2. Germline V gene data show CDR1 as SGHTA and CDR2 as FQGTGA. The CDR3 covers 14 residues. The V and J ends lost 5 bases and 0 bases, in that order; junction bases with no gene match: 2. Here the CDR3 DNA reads TGTGCCAGCAGCCCTAGCGGGGACTCCTACGAGCAGTACTTC. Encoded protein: CASSPSGDSYEQYF.

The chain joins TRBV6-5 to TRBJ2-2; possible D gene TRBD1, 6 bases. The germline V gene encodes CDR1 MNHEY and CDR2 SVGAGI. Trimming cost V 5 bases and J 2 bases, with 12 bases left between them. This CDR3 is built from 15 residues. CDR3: CASSPWDTNTGELFF. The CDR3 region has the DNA TGTGCCAGCAGTCCTTGGGACACAAACACCGGGGAGCTGTTTTTT.

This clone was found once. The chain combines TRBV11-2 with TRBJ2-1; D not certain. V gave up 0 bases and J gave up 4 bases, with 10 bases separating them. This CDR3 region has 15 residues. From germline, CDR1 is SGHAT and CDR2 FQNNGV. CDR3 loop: CASSLDRVGYNEQFF. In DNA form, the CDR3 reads TGTGCCAGCAGCTTAGATCGGGTTGGGTACAATGAGCAGTTCTTC. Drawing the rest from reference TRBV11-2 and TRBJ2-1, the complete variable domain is EAGVAQSPRYKIIEKRQSVAFWCNPISGHATLYWYQQILGQGPKLLIQFQNNGVVDDSQLPKDRFSAERLKGVDSTLKIQPAKLEDSAVYLCASSLDRVGYNEQFFGPGTRLTVL.

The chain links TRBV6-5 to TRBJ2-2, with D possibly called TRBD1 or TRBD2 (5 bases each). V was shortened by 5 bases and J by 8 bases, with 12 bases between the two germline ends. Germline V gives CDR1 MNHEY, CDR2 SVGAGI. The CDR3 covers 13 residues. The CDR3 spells CASSGTNRGELFF. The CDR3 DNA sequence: TGTGCCAGCAGTGGGACGAACAGGGGGGAGCTGTTTTTT.

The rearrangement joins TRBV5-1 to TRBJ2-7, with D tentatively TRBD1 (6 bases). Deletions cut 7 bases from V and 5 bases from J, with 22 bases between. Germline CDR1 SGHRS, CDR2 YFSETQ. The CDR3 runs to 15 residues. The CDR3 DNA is TGCGCCAGCGGGAGTGGCAGGGGCGCCTCTCACGAGCAGTACTTC. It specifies CASGSGRGASHEQYF.

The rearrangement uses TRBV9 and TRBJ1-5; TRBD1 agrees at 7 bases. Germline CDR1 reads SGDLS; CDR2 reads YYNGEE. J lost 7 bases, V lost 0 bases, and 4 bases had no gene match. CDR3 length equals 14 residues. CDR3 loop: CASSVAGGGQPQHF. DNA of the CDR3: TGTGCCAGCAGCGTAGCAGGGGGTGGGCAGCCCCAGCATTTT.

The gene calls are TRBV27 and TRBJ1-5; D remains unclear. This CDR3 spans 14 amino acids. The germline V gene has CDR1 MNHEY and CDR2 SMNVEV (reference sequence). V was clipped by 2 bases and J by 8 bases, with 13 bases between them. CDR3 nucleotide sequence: TGTGCCAGCAGTTTAAATGAGGGATGGGAGCCCCAGCATTTT. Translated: CASSLNEGWEPQHF.

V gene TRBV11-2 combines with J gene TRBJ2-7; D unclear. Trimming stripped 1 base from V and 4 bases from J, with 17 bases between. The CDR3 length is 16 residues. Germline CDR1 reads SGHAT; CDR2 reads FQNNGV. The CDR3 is CASSLVPRQAGYEQYF. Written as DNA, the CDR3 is TGTGCCAGCAGCTTAGTCCCCCGGCAGGCCGGGTACGAGCAGTACTTC.

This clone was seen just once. CDR3 amino acids: CASRQGEGPGEQYF. CDR3 sequence (DNA): TGTGCCAGCCGACAGGGAGAGGGCCCTGGCGAGCAGTACTTC. This chain links TRBV27 with TRBJ2-7; TRBD1 matches at 7 bases. V dropped 8 bases and J dropped 6; count of bases not matched to a gene: 13. Per the germline V gene, CDR1 is MNHEY and CDR2 is SMNVEV (reference sequence). The CDR3 is made up of 14 amino acids.